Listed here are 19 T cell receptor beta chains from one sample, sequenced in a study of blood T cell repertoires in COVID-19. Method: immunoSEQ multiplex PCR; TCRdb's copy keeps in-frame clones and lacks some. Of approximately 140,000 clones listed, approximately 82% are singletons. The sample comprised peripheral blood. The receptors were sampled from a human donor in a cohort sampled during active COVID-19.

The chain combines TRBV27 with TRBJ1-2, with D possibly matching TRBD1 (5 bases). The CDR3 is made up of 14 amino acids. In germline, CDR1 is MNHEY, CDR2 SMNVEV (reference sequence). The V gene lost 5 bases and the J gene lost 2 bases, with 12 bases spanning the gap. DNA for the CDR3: TGTGCCAGCAGTACCCCTGGGGCGAACTATGGCTACACCTTC. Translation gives CASSTPGANYGYTF.

The CDR3: CASSLTDTQYF. The CDR3 region has the DNA TGTGCCAGCAGTCTAACAGATACGCAGTATTTT. The chain combines TRBV12-3 or TRBV12-4 with TRBJ2-3; D gene ambiguous. The CDR3 consists of 11 residues. V lost 5 bases and J 3 bases, leaving 3 bases between the germline ends.

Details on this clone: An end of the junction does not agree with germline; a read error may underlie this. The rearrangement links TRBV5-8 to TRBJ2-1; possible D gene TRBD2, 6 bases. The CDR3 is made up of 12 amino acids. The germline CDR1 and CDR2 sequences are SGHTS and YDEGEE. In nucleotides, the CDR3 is TGTGCCAGCAGCTTGAGAGTGGGACTCATGGTCTTC. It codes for CASSLRVGLMVF.

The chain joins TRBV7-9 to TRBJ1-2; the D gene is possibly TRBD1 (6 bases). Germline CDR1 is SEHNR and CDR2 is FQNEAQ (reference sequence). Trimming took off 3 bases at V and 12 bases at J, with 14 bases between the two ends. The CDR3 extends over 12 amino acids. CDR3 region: CASSLGQGIHTF. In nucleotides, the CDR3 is TGTGCCAGCAGCTTGGGGCAGGGGATCCACACCTTC.

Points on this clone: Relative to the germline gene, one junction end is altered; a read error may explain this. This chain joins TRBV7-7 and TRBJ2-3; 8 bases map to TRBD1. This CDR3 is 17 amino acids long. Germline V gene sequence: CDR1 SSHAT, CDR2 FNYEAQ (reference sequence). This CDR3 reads CASSFSARGLRTDTQYF. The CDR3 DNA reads TGTGCTAGCAGCTTTTCGGCCAGGGGGCTCCGCACAGATACGCAGTATTTT.

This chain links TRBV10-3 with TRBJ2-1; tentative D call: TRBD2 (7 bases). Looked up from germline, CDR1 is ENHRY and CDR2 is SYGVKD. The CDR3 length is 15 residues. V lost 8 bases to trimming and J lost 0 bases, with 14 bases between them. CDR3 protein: CAIEGGGSSYNEQFF. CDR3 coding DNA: TGTGCCATCGAAGGGGGGGGGAGCTCCTACAATGAGCAGTTCTTC.

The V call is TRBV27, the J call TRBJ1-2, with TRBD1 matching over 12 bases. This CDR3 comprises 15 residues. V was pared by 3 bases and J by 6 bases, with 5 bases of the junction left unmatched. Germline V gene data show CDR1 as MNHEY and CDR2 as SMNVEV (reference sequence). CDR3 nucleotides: TGTGCCAGCAGTTTTGCGGGACAGGGGGCCGATGGCTACACCTTC. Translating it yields CASSFAGQGADGYTF.

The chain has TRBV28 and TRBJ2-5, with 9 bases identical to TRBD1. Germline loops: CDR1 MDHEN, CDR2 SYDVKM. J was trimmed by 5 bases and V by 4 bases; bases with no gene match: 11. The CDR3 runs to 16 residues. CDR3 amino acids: CASSSGDRVLGETQYF. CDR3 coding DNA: TGTGCCAGCAGTTCCGGGGACAGGGTGTTAGGGGAGACCCAGTACTTC.

This chain's CDR3 is CATSDLQGVNYNEQFF. The CDR3 region has the DNA TGTGCCACCAGTGACCTACAGGGGGTGAATTACAATGAGCAGTTCTTC. The genes are TRBV24-1 and TRBJ2-1; 8 bases align to TRBD1. V was pared by 4 bases and J by 4 bases, with 8 bases of the junction left unmatched. Germline V CDR1 and CDR2: KGHDR, SFDVKD. CDR3 size: 16 residues.

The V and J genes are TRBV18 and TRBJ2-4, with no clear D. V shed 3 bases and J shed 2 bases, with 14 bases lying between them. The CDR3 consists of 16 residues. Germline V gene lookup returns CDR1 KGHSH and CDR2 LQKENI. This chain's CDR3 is CASSPSDPRTKNIQYF. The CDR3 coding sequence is TGTGCCAGCTCACCCAGTGACCCTAGGACCAAAAACATTCAGTACTTC. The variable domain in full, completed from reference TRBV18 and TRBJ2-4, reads NAGVMQNPRHLVRRRGQEARLRCSPMKGHSHVYWYRQLPEEGLKFMVYLQKENIIDESGMPKERFSAEFPKEGPSILRIQQVVRGDSAAYFCASSPSDPRTKNIQYFGAGTRLSVL.

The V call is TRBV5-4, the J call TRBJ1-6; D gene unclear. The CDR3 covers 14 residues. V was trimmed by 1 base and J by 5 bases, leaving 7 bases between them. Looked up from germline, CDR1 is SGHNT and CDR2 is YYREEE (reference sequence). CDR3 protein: CASSLRQDNSPLHF. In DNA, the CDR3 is TGTGCCAGCAGCTTGAGGCAGGATAATTCACCCCTCCACTTT.

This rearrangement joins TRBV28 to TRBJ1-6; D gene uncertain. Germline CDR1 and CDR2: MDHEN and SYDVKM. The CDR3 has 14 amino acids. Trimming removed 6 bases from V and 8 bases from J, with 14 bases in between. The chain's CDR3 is CASRTPGLYSPLHF. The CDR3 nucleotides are TGTGCCAGCAGAACTCCCGGGTTATATTCACCCCTCCACTTT.

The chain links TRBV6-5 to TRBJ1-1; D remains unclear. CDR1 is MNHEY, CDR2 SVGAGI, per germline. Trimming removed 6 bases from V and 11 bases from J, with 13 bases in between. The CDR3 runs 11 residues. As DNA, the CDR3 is TGTGCCAGCAGACTAGGGATGTGGGCTTTCTTT. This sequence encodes CASRLGMWAFF.

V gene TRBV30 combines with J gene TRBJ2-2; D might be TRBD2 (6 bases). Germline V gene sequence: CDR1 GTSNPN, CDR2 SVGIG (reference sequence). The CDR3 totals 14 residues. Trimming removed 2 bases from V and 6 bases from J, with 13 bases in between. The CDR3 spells CAWSPGTSAGELFF. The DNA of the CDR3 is TGTGCCTGGAGTCCCGGGACTTCAGCCGGGGAGCTGTTTTTT. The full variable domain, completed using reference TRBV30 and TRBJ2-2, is SQTIHQWPATLVQPVGSPLSLECTVEGTSNPNLYWYRQAAGRGLQLLFYSVGIGQISSEVPQNLSASRPQDRQFILSSKKLLLSDSGFYLCAWSPGTSAGELFFGEGSRLTVL.

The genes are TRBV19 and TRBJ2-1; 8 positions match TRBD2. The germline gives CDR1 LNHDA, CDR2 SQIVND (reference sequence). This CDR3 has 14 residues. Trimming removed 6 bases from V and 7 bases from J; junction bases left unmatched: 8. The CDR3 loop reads CASSSGGRWNEQFF. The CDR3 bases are TGTGCCAGTAGCTCTGGCGGGAGGTGGAATGAGCAGTTCTTC.

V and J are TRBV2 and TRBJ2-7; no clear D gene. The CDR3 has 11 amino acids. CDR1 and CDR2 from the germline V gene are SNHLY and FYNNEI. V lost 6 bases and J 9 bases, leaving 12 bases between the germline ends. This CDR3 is CASRELRGQYF. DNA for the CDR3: TGTGCCAGCAGGGAATTACGAGGGCAGTACTTC.

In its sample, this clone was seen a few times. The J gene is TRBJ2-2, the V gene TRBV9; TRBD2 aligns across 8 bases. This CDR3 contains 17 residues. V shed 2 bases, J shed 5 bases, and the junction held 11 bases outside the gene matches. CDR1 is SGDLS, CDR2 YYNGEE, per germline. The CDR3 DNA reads TGTGCCAGCAGCGTGTACCTCGCGGGAGGACGGACCGGGGAGCTGTTTTTT. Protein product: CASSVYLAGGRTGELFF.

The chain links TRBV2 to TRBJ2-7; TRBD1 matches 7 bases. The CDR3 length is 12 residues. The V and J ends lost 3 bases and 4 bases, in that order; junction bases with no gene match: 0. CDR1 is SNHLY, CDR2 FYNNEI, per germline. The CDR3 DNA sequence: TGTGCCAGCAGTGAGACAGGGTACGAGCAGTACTTC. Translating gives CASSETGYEQYF.

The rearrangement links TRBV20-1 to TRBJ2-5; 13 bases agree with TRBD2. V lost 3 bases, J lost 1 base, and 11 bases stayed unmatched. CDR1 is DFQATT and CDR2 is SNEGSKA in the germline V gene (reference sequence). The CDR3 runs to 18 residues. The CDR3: CSASDFLLAGGLQETQYF. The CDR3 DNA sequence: TGCAGTGCTAGTGATTTCTTACTAGCGGGAGGGCTCCAAGAGACCCAGTACTTC.